Here is one TCR beta chain with its context. TCR beta libraries were built with iRepertoire HTBI primers and Arm-PCR of CDR3 regions. Authors' processing steps: Across all samples, more than 60 TRBV segments and around 13 TRBJ segments were identified. TCRdb processed the multiplex PCR reads anew with MiXCR; each CDR3 protein has one entry. The V and J calls were determined by TCRdb, not by the authors. This repertoire shows approximately 390,000 distinct CDR3 sequences, under 20% found once; its top ten account for over 20%. This CDR3 region has 15 residues. The V and J ends lost 3 bases and 0 bases respectively, with 9 bases between them. From germline, CDR1 is LNHDA and CDR2 SQIVND (reference sequence). This specimen comes from a study of regulatory T cells in long-lasting Graves disease. Time point denoted: newly diagnosed GD, antithyroid drugs for less than 3 months. From RNA extracted from PBMCs, the TCR library was made.

These records were also assigned to another study, of T cells in Graves' hyperthyroidism and ophthalmopathy. That paper notes: Stable hyperthyroidism: no ophthalmopathy progression over 18 months of follow-up.

Source: peripheral blood mononuclear cells (PBMCs), taken at new diagnosis, from a patient treated with antithyroid drugs. The rearrangement joins TRBV19 to TRBJ1-5, with D tentatively TRBD1 (6 bases). This clonotype was sampled from a woman younger than 35 with Graves disease. CDR3 protein: CASSMGHLSNQPQHF. In DNA form, the CDR3 reads TGTGCCAGTAGTATGGGACACCTTAGCAATCAGCCCCAGCATTTT.